These T cell receptor beta chains were read from a single sample in a study of response to subunit inactivated influenza vaccine. TCRdb itself ran the RT-PCR reads through MiXCR, one entry per CDR3 protein. The sample has roughly 670,000 distinct CDR3 sequences, about 14% seen once. Source: PBMCs from blood, taken 14 to 15 days before vaccination. The origin of the receptors is a man aged 45 to 65 who received an inactivated influenza vaccine. Both conserved end residues are part of each CDR3. The D gene is left open where the match is weak. The listing skips clone size in some rows; elsewhere it reads once, few, many or a size class.

J gene: TRBJ2-7; D gene: TRBD2; clone size: -; V gene: TRBV11-2; CDR3 protein: CASSLGLATYEQYF; CDR3 DNA: TGTGCCAGCAGCTTAGGACTAGCTACCTACGAGCAGTACTTC
J gene: TRBJ2-7; D gene: -; clone size: few; V gene: TRBV20-1; CDR3 protein: CSPKRGEFYEQYF; CDR3 DNA: TGCAGTCCGAAGCGTGGGGAGTTCTACGAGCAGTACTTC
J gene: TRBJ1-1; D gene: -; clone size: -; V gene: TRBV5-1; CDR3 protein: CASSLLRNREAFF; CDR3 DNA: TGCGCCAGCAGCTTGTTGAGGAACCGTGAAGCTTTCTTT
J gene: TRBJ2-1; D gene: -; clone size: few; V gene: TRBV9; CDR3 protein: CASSDTTWDNEQFF; CDR3 DNA: TGTGCCAGCAGCGATACCACTTGGGACAATGAGCAGTTCTTC
J gene: TRBJ2-5; D gene: -; clone size: -; V gene: TRBV28; CDR3 protein: CASSSRTTSQETQYF; CDR3 DNA: TGTGCCAGCAGTTCCAGGACAACTTCTCAAGAGACCCAGTACTTC
J gene: TRBJ2-3; D gene: TRBD2; clone size: few; V gene: TRBV29-1; CDR3 protein: CSVEDSGITDTQYF; CDR3 DNA: TGCAGCGTTGAAGATAGCGGGATCACAGATACGCAGTATTTT
J gene: TRBJ1-2; D gene: -; clone size: few; V gene: TRBV5-1; CDR3 protein: CASSLTRPNYGYTF; CDR3 DNA: TGCGCCAGCAGCCTGACACGACCTAACTATGGCTACACCTTC
J gene: TRBJ1-2; D gene: -; clone size: -; V gene: TRBV5-6; CDR3 protein: CASSLQGPVYGYTF; CDR3 DNA: TGTGCCAGCAGCTTACAGGGACCTGTCTATGGCTACACCTTC
J gene: TRBJ2-5; D gene: -; clone size: many; V gene: TRBV15; CDR3 protein: CATSRSTVMPGQETQYF; CDR3 DNA: TGTGCCACCAGCAGAAGTACTGTTATGCCCGGCCAAGAGACCCAGTACTTC
J gene: TRBJ2-1; D gene: -; clone size: few; V gene: TRBV11-3; CDR3 protein: CASSLSGRPNNEQFF; CDR3 DNA: TGTGCCAGCAGCTTATCGGGGCGGCCCAACAATGAGCAGTTCTTC
J gene: TRBJ1-2; D gene: -; clone size: -; V gene: TRBV4-3; CDR3 protein: CASSQDTRVHYGYTF; CDR3 DNA: TGCGCCAGCAGCCAAGATACGAGGGTGCACTATGGCTACACCTTC
J gene: TRBJ2-1; D gene: -; clone size: -; V gene: TRBV27; CDR3 protein: CASSPILRGGEQFF; CDR3 DNA: TGTGCCAGCAGTCCTATTTTGCGTGGGGGTGAGCAGTTCTTC
J gene: TRBJ2-7; D gene: TRBD2; clone size: few; V gene: TRBV3-1; CDR3 protein: CASSHKVPPSSGIPYEQYF; CDR3 DNA: TGTGCCAGCAGCCACAAGGTTCCCCCTTCTAGCGGGATTCCCTACGAGCAGTACTTC
J gene: TRBJ1-2; D gene: TRBD1; clone size: -; V gene: TRBV2; CDR3 protein: CASSNLRTGSSGYTF; CDR3 DNA: TGTGCCAGCAGTAACCTCCGGACAGGGAGTAGTGGCTACACCTTC
J gene: TRBJ2-3; D gene: TRBD2; clone size: -; V gene: TRBV5-1; CDR3 protein: CASSLTASGRIITDTQYF; CDR3 DNA: TGCGCCAGCAGCTTGACGGCTAGCGGGAGGATTATCACAGATACGCAGTATTTT
J gene: TRBJ2-7; D gene: -; clone size: -; V gene: TRBV29-1; CDR3 protein: CSVLGSDYEQYF; CDR3 DNA: TGCAGCGTTTTAGGGAGTGACTACGAGCAGTACTTC
J gene: TRBJ1-2; D gene: -; clone size: -; V gene: TRBV29-1; CDR3 protein: CSVGDARSYTF; CDR3 DNA: TGCAGCGTTGGGGACGCCAGGAGCTACACCTTC
J gene: TRBJ1-6; D gene: -; clone size: few; V gene: TRBV14; CDR3 protein: CASSQGIPGSPLHF; CDR3 DNA: TGTGCCAGCAGCCAAGGGATTCCTGGTTCACCCCTCCACTTT
J gene: TRBJ2-3; D gene: -; clone size: -; V gene: TRBV7-9; CDR3 protein: CASSFRADWADTQYF; CDR3 DNA: TGTGCCAGCAGCTTTAGGGCTGATTGGGCAGATACGCAGTATTTT